These T cell receptor beta chains were read from a single sample in a study of blood T cell repertoires in COVID-19. Generated by immunoSEQ multiplex PCR, the TCRdb table keeps only in-frame clones and is missing some. The sample has about 170,000 clones; 86% are singletons. The sequencing input was peripheral blood. The receptors derive from a woman aged 80 or over in a cohort sampled during active or convalescent COVID-19. CDR3s include the opening cysteine and the closing phenylalanine or tryptophan. The D gene is left open where the match is weak. Size is omitted from some rows. Given values are once, few, many or a class for expanded clones.

>TRBV14|NA|TRBJ1-2|many
TGTGCCAGCAGCCAAGATTTTCTCGGCTATGGCTACACCTTC
CASSQDFLGYGYTF
>TRBV20-1|NA|TRBJ1-1|once
TGCAGTGCTAGTAATCCGGGAATTGGGTCTGAAGCTTTCTTT
CSASNPGIGSEAFF
>TRBV30|NA|TRBJ2-5|once
TGTGCCTGGAGTCTAGGGAGACAGACCCAGTACTTC
CAWSLGRQTQYF
>TRBV12-5|TRBD1|TRBJ2-2|NA
TGTGCTAGTGGTCCCCCGACAGGGGGCTCCACCGGGGAGCTGTTTTTT
CASGPPTGGSTGELFF
>TRBV2|TRBD1|TRBJ1-3|NA
TGTGCCAGCAGTACGGGACAGGGACTAATCTCTGGAAACACCATATATTTT
CASSTGQGLISGNTIYF
>TRBV18|NA|TRBJ1-4|NA
TGTGCCAGCTCACCCGGAGCTACTAATGAAAAACTGTTTTTT
CASSPGATNEKLFF
>TRBV4-1|TRBD1|TRBJ2-6|NA
TGCGCCAGCAGCCAACTGGGACAGGGGGCTGGGGCCAACGTCCTGACTTTC
CASSQLGQGAGANVLTF
>TRBV14|TRBD2|TRBJ2-3|NA
TGTGCCAGCAGCCAAGGACTAGCGGGGACCACAGATACGCAGTATTTT
CASSQGLAGTTDTQYF
>TRBV5-4|TRBD2|TRBJ2-2|once
TGTGCCAGCAGCCCAAGGACTAGCTATAGCACCGGGGAGCTGTTTTTT
CASSPRTSYSTGELFF
>TRBV29-1|NA|TRBJ1-2|NA
TGCAGCGCGGAATCGGGGGAGTACTATGGCTACACCTTC
CSAESGEYYGYTF
>TRBV5-1|TRBD2|TRBJ2-5|NA
TGCGCCAGCAGTTTACTAGCGGGGGACCCAAATCAAGAGACCCAGTACTTC
CASSLLAGDPNQETQYF
>TRBV6-5|TRBD1|TRBJ1-2|NA
TGTGCCAGCAGTCCCCGGACAGGGACGAACTATGGCTACACCTTC
CASSPRTGTNYGYTF
>TRBV7-2|NA|TRBJ1-6|NA
TGTGCCAGCAGCGTTCGAACAGGCCGCTTCGCCTATAATTCACCCCTCCACTTT
CASSVRTGRFAYNSPLHF
>TRBV28|TRBD1|TRBJ2-7|once
TGTGCCAGCAGTCTTCCTGGGACAGGGAGAAACGAGCAGTACTTC
CASSLPGTGRNEQYF
>TRBV7-9|NA|TRBJ1-6|once
TGTGCCAGCAGCACACCCCCGGGGGATAACACCTATAATTCACCCCTCCACTTT
CASSTPPGDNTYNSPLHF
>TRBV3-1/TRBV3-2|NA|TRBJ2-5|NA
TGTGCCAGCAGCCTGGGGCAGGGGGGACAAGAGACCCAGTACTTC
CASSLGQGGQETQYF
>TRBV5-1|TRBD1|TRBJ2-1|NA
TGCGCCAGCAGCTTGGGGACAGGGGGCGATGAGCAGTTCTTC
CASSLGTGGDEQFF
>TRBV5-4|TRBD1|TRBJ1-4|NA
TGTGCCAGCCGCCTCGACAGGGGAAGTGAAAAACTGTTTTTT
CASRLDRGSEKLFF
>TRBV5-1|NA|TRBJ1-1|NA
TGCGCCAGCAGCTTGGAGAGGAACACTGAAGCTTTCTTT
CASSLERNTEAFF
>TRBV3-1/TRBV3-2|NA|TRBJ1-1|NA
TGTGCCAGCAGTCAATTCTACACTGAAGCTTTCTTT
CASSQFYTEAFF
>TRBV7-6|TRBD1|TRBJ2-7|once
TGTGCCAGCAGCACCGCCGCAGGGGGAAACTACGAGCAGTACTTC
CASSTAAGGNYEQYF
>TRBV3-1/TRBV3-2|NA|TRBJ2-1|NA
TGTGCCAGCAGCCAAGATTTTCTTTCTGAGCAGTTCTTC
CASSQDFLSEQFF
>TRBV24-1|NA|TRBJ2-1|NA
TGTGCCACCAGTGATTTTGGGCAGTTCAATGAGCAGTTCTTC
CATSDFGQFNEQFF
>TRBV6-5|TRBD1|TRBJ1-1|NA
TGTGCCAGCAGTTTCTTACCGGGACAGGGAAGCACTGAAGCTTTCTTT
CASSFLPGQGSTEAFF
>TRBV29-1|NA|TRBJ1-3|NA
TGCAGCGTGACCGCGGGATCGAGATCCGGCTCTGGAAACACCATATATTTT
CSVTAGSRSGSGNTIYF
>TRBV7-2|TRBD1|TRBJ1-2|NA
TGTGCCAGCAGCGTTCGGGCCAAGACAGGGAATGGCTACACCTTC
CASSVRAKTGNGYTF
>TRBV10-1|NA|TRBJ2-1|few
TGCGCCAGCAGTGAGTTGATAGCTGCCTACAATGAGCAGTTCTTC
CASSELIAAYNEQFF
>TRBV28|TRBD2|TRBJ2-3|NA
TGTGCCAGCAGTCCCTCGGGACTAGCGGGAAGGGCAGATACGCAGTATTTT
CASSPSGLAGRADTQYF
>TRBV30|TRBD1|TRBJ1-5|NA
TGTGCCTGGGGACAGGGGAACGATCAGCCCCAGCATTTT
CAWGQGNDQPQHF
>TRBV3-1/TRBV3-2|TRBD1|TRBJ1-1|few
TGTGCCAGCAGCCCAGGGACAGCTTATGAAGCTTTCTTT
CASSPGTAYEAFF
>TRBV6-6|NA|TRBJ2-1|NA
TGTGCCAGCAGTTATAGCCTCGGCTCCTACAATGAGCAGTTCTTC
CASSYSLGSYNEQFF
>TRBV6-5|NA|TRBJ1-2|NA
TGTGCCAGCAGGCTACAGGGTGAACCCTATGGCTACACCTTC
CASRLQGEPYGYTF
>TRBV5-1|TRBD2|TRBJ2-1|once
TGCGCCAGCAGCGTACCTAGCGGGGAGCGGGAGCAGTTCTTC
CASSVPSGEREQFF
>TRBV5-6|TRBD1|TRBJ2-5|NA
TGTGCCAGCAGCTTAAGGACAGGGGCGAGGGAAGAGACCCAGTACTTC
CASSLRTGAREETQYF
>TRBV6-5|NA|TRBJ1-5|NA
TGTGCCAGCAAGGCATTTTCGGGGGTCAATCAGCCCCAGCATTTT
CASKAFSGVNQPQHF
>TRBV11-3|NA|TRBJ2-7|NA
TGTGCCAGCAGCTTAGGAGGGACAAGAAACGAGCAGTACTTC
CASSLGGTRNEQYF